The sequence of this T cell receptor beta chain was determined in a study of cytomegalovirus exposure and HLA in healthy donors. CDR3 length equals 17 residues. CDR1 is SGHVS, CDR2 FQNEAQ, per germline. J was trimmed by 3 bases and V by 5 bases; bases with no gene match: 15. General observations from the study: Prior analysis indicated that the majority of TCR beta V segments exhibited productivity approximately 90% or approximately 30% of the time.

A few counts support this clone. Its antigen is undetermined. PCR used 60 Vbeta primers and 13 Jbeta primers. Using immunoSEQ multiplex PCR, the repertoire was profiled, and TCRdb retains in-frame clones only, with some absent. The top ten clones hold about 15% of a sample with 90,000 to 120,000 clones, roughly 70% of them seen once. This chain links TRBV7-8 with TRBJ2-7, with 8 bases fitting TRBD2. The receptor was derived from a middle-aged woman in good health and CMV-seropositive. Sequenced: PBMCs. The CDR3: CASSPSGGRGALYEQYF. CDR3 nucleotides: TGTGCCAGCAGCCCCTCGGGGGGGCGGGGAGCCCTCTACGAGCAGTACTTC.